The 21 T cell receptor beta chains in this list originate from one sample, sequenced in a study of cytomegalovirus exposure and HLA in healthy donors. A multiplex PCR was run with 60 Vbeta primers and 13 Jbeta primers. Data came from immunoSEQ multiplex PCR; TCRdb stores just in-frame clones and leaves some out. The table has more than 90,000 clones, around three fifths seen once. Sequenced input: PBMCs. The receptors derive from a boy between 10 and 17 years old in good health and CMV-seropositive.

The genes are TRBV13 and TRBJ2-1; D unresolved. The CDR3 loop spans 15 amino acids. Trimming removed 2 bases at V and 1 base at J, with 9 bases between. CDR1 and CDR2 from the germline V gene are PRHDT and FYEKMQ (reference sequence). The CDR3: CASSLTRQSYNEQFF. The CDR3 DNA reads TGTGCCAGCAGCTTAACCCGACAATCCTACAATGAGCAGTTCTTC.

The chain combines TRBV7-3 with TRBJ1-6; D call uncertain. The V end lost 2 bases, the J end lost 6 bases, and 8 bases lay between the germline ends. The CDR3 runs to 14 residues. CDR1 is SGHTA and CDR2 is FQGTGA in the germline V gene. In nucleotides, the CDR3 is TGTGCCAGCAGCTTACATAACTTTAATTCACCCCTCCACTTT. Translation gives CASSLHNFNSPLHF. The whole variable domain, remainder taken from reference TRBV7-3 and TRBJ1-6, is GAGVSQTPSNKVTEKGKYVELRCDPISGHTALYWYRQSLGQGPEFLIYFQGTGAADDSGLPNDRFFAVRPEGSVSTLKIQRTERGDSAVYLCASSLHNFNSPLHFGNGTRLTVT.

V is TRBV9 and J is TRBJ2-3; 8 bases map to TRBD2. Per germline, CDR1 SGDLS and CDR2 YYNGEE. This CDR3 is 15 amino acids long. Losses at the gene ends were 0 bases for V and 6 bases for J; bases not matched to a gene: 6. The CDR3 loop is CASSVAGGPGDTQYF. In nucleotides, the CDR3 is TGTGCCAGCAGCGTAGCGGGGGGGCCGGGCGATACGCAGTATTTT.

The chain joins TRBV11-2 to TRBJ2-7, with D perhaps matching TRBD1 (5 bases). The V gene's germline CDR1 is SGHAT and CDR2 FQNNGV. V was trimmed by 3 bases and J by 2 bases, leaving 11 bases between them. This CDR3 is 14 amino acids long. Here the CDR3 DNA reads TGTGCCAGCAGCTTTCAGGGTCTTGCCTACGAGCAGTACTTC. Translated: CASSFQGLAYEQYF.

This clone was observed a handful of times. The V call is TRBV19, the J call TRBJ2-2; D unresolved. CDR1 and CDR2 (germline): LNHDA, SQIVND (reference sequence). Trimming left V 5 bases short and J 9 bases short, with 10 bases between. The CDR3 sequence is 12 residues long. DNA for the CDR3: TGTGCCAGTAGTGCCGCAAACTGGGAGCTGTTTTTT. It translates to CASSAANWELFF.

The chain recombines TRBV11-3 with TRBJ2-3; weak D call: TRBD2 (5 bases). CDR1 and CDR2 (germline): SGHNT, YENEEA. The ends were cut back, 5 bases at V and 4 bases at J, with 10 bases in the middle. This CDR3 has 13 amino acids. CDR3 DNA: TGTGCCAGCAGCCTCCCGGACTCAGATACGCAGTATTTT. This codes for CASSLPDSDTQYF.

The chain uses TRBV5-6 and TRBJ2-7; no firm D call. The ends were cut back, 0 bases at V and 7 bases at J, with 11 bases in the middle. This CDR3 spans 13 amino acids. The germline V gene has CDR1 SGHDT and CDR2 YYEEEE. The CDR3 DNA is TGTGCCAGCAGCTTGGGAGCCGAGAAGGAGCAGTACTTC. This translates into CASSLGAEKEQYF.

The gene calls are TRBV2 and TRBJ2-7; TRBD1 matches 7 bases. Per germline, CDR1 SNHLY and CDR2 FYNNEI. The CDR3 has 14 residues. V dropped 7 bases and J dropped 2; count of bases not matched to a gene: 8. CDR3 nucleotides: TGTGCCAGCACGAGGACAGGTCTCGCCTACGAGCAGTACTTC. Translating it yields CASTRTGLAYEQYF.

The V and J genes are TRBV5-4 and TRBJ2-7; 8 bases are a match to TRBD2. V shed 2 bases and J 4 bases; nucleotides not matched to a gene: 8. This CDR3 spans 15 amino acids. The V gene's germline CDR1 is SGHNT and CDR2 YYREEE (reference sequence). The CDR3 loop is CASSLTSGPGYEQYF. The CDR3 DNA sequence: TGTGCCAGCAGCTTAACTAGCGGCCCGGGTTACGAGCAGTACTTC. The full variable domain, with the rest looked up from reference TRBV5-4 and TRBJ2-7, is ETGVTQSPTHLIKTRGQQVTLRCSSQSGHNTVSWYQQALGQGPQFIFQYYREEENGRGNFPPRFSGLQFPNYSSELNVNALELDDSALYLCASSLTSGPGYEQYFGPGTRLTVT.

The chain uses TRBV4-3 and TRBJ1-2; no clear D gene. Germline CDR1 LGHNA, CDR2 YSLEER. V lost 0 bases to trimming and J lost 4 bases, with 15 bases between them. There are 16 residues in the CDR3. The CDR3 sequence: CASSQDSFRQIYGYTF. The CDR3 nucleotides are TGCGCCAGCAGCCAAGATAGCTTTCGGCAGATCTATGGCTACACCTTC.

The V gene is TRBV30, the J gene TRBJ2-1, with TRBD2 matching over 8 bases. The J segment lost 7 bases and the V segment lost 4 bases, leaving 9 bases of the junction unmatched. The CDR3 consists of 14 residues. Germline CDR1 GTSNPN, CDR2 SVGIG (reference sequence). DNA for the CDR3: TGTGCCTGGAATTCGGGCGGGGGGATGAATGAGCAGTTCTTC. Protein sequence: CAWNSGGGMNEQFF.

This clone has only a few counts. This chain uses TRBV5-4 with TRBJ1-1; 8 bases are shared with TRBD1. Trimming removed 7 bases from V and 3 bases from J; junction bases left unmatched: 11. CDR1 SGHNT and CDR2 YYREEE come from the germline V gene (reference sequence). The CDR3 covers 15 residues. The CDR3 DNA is TGTGCCAGCGGAAGAGGACAGGGAACCTACACTGAAGCTTTCTTT. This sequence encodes CASGRGQGTYTEAFF.

The CDR3 DNA reads as TGTGCCACCAGCAGAGATCGGGTCGATAATTCACCCCTCCACTTT. Its protein is CATSRDRVDNSPLHF. The V call is TRBV15, the J call TRBJ1-6; D is unresolved. Germline V gene data show CDR1 as LNHNV and CDR2 as YYDKDF (reference sequence). Trimming cost V 0 bases and J 5 bases, with 8 bases left between them. This CDR3 is 15 amino acids long.

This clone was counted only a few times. CDR3 sequence: CASSLDVASGGEQFF. The CDR3 nucleotides are TGCGCCAGCAGCTTGGATGTAGCTAGCGGGGGGGAGCAGTTCTTC. This chain links TRBV5-1 with TRBJ2-1; 11 nucleotides match TRBD2. V was pared by 0 bases and J by 10 bases, with 6 bases of the junction left unmatched. Germline CDR1 SGHRS, CDR2 YFSETQ. CDR3 length: 15 amino acids.

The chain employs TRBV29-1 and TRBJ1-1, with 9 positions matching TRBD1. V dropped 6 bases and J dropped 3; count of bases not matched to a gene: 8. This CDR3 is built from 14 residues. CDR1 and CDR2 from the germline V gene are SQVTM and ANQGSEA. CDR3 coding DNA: TGCAGCGTCCGGACAGGGGATGGGGACACTGAAGCTTTCTTT. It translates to CSVRTGDGDTEAFF.

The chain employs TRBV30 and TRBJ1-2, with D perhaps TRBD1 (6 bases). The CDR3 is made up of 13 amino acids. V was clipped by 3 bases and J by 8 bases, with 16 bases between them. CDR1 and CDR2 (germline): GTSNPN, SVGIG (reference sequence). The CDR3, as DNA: TGTGCCTGGAGCGTACGACAGGCTCGAGGCTACACCTTC. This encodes CAWSVRQARGYTF. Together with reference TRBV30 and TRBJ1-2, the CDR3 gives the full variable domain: SQTIHQWPATLVQPVGSPLSLECTVEGTSNPNLYWYRQAAGRGLQLLFYSVGIGQISSEVPQNLSASRPQDRQFILSSKKLLLSDSGFYLCAWSVRQARGYTFGSGTRLTVV.

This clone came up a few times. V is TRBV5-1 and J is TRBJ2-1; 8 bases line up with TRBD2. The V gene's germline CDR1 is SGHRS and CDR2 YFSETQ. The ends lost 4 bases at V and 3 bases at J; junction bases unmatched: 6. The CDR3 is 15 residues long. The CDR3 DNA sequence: TGCGCCAGCAGCCTACCAGCGGGAGACTACAATGAGCAGTTCTTC. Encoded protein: CASSLPAGDYNEQFF.

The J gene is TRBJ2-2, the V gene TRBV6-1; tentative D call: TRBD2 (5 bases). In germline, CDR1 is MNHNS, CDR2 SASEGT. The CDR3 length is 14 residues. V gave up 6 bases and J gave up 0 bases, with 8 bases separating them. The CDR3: CASRPLANTGELFF. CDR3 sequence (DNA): TGTGCCAGCAGACCACTAGCGAACACCGGGGAGCTGTTTTTT.

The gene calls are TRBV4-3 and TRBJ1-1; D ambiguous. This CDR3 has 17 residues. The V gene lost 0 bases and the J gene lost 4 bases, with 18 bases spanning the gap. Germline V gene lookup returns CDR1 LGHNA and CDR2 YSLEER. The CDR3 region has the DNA TGCGCCAGCAGCCAAGATGTCATGGGTTTAGGAGGCACTGAAGCTTTCTTT. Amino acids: CASSQDVMGLGGTEAFF.

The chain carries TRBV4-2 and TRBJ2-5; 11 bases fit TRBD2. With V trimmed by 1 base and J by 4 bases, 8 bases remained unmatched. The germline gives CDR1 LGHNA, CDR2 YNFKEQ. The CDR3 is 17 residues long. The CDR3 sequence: CASSQVTSGRFGETQYF. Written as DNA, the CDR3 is TGTGCCAGCAGCCAAGTTACTAGCGGGAGATTTGGAGAGACCCAGTACTTC.

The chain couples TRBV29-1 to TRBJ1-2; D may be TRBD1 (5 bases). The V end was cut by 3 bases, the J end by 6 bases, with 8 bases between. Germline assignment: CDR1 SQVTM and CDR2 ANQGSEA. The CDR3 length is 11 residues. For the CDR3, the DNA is TGCAGCGTTGACAGGGCTCATGGCTACACCTTC. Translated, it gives CSVDRAHGYTF. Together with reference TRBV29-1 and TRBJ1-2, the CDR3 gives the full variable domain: SAVISQKPSRDICQRGTSLTIQCQVDSQVTMMFWYRQQPGQSLTLIATANQGSEATYESGFVIDKFPISRPNLTFSTLTVSNMSPEDSSIYLCSVDRAHGYTFGSGTRLTVV.